Listed here are 17 T cell receptor beta chains from one sample, sequenced in a study of radiotherapy plus CTLA-4 blockade in lung cancer. Data came from immunoSEQ multiplex PCR; TCRdb stores just in-frame clones and leaves some out. The sample lists tens of thousands of clones, 78% occurring once. Sequencing used peripheral blood, obtained from a patient treated with radiotherapy plus ipilimumab. These receptors were obtained from a human donor with non-small cell lung cancer who had a partial response to radiotherapy plus ipilimumab. Some clones in this sample may be carry-over from other donors' samples.

This chain joins TRBV7-8 and TRBJ2-7, with D possibly being TRBD2 (5 bases). This CDR3 spans 16 amino acids. The germline gives CDR1 SGHVS, CDR2 FQNEAQ. Trimming pared 1 base from V and 6 bases from J, leaving 19 bases between. Here the CDR3 reads CASSLDAGITPREQYF. The DNA of the CDR3 is TGTGCCAGCAGCTTAGACGCGGGTATTACCCCCCGCGAGCAGTACTTC.

This sequence joins TRBV5-1 and TRBJ2-3; a weak D match, TRBD2 (5 bases). The CDR3 length is 14 residues. Germline-derived CDR1 and CDR2 are SGHRS and YFSETQ. V lost 3 bases to trimming and J lost 4 bases, with 12 bases between them. CDR3 loop: CASSSRGPADTQYF. The CDR3 DNA is TGCGCCAGCAGCTCCCGAGGGCCCGCAGATACGCAGTATTTT.

The CDR3 nucleotides are TGTGCCAGCAGTTTAACGGGGTATGGCTACACCTTC. Translating it yields CASSLTGYGYTF. The chain employs TRBV28 and TRBJ1-2, with D unclear. Per germline, CDR1 MDHEN and CDR2 SYDVKM. Trimming cost V 2 bases and J 5 bases, with 6 bases left between them. CDR3 size: 12 residues.

V is TRBV6-5 and J is TRBJ1-1, with D perhaps matching TRBD1 (5 bases). Germline V CDR1 and CDR2: MNHEY, SVGAGI. CDR3 length equals 15 residues. Trimming shortened V by 5 bases and J by 0 bases, and 13 bases separated the two germline ends. The CDR3 is CASSHRTSVNTEAFF. The CDR3 DNA reads TGTGCCAGCAGTCATCGGACATCTGTGAACACTGAAGCTTTCTTT.

The chain employs TRBV5-1 and TRBJ2-1, with TRBD2 identical over 10 bases. The V and J ends lost 1 base and 6 bases, in that order; junction bases with no gene match: 13. This CDR3 comprises 18 residues. Germline V lookup: CDR1 SGHRS, CDR2 YFSETQ. As DNA, the CDR3 is TGCGCCAGCAGCTTGTTGGCTAGCGGGGGCTCTTCCCCCAATGAGCAGTTCTTC. Amino acids: CASSLLASGGSSPNEQFF.

This clone was recorded only once. The V gene is TRBV7-2, the J gene TRBJ2-1; 8 nucleotides match TRBD1. Per the germline V gene, CDR1 is SGHTA and CDR2 is FQGNSA. The J segment lost 9 bases and the V segment lost 5 bases, leaving 9 bases of the junction unmatched. The CDR3 spans 14 residues. The chain's CDR3 is CASSIRDRRSEQFF. The DNA for the CDR3 is TGTGCCAGCAGCATTAGGGACAGGAGGTCTGAGCAGTTCTTC.

This clone appeared a few times. V usage is TRBV10-3 and J usage is TRBJ2-1, with D unresolved. Between the trimmed V and J ends, which lost 4 bases and 0 bases, there was a span of 13 bases. The CDR3 runs 16 residues. Germline V gene data show CDR1 as ENHRY and CDR2 as SYGVKD. CDR3 sequence (DNA): TGTGCCATCAGTGGGGCGTTCGTTAGCTCCTACAATGAGCAGTTCTTC. Translated, it gives CAISGAFVSSYNEQFF.

The V call is TRBV7-8, the J call TRBJ2-7; D is undetermined. Trimming shortened V by 3 bases and J by 2 bases, and 11 bases separated the two germline ends. The CDR3 runs to 14 residues. Germline V gene data show CDR1 as SGHVS and CDR2 as FQNEAQ. The CDR3 sequence: CASSFAGGPYEQYF. As DNA, the CDR3 is TGTGCCAGCAGCTTCGCAGGTGGTCCCTACGAGCAGTACTTC.

The V call is TRBV2, the J call TRBJ2-3; D not certain. The CDR3 is 14 amino acids. Germline V gives CDR1 SNHLY, CDR2 FYNNEI. The V and J ends lost 10 bases and 2 bases respectively, with 16 bases between them. The CDR3 region is CANVARANTDTQYF. The CDR3 bases are TGTGCCAACGTCGCGAGAGCGAACACAGATACGCAGTATTTT.

The CDR3 nucleotides read TGCGCCAGCAGCCCCCGGACTAGCGGACCTAGCACAGATACGCAGTATTTT. It yields the protein CASSPRTSGPSTDTQYF. The gene calls are TRBV5-1 and TRBJ2-3; 10 bases fit TRBD2. V was pared by 4 bases and J by 0 bases, with 8 bases of the junction left unmatched. The CDR3 runs 17 residues. Germline V gene sequence: CDR1 SGHRS, CDR2 YFSETQ.

V usage is TRBV7-9 and J usage is TRBJ1-4; 10 positions agree with TRBD1. CDR1 is SEHNR, CDR2 FQNEAQ, per germline (reference sequence). This CDR3 spans 15 amino acids. The V segment lost 4 bases and the J segment 7 bases; nucleotides outside the gene matches: 6. The CDR3 is CASSSTGGRIEKLFF. The CDR3 bases are TGTGCCAGCAGCTCGACAGGGGGCAGGATTGAAAAACTGTTTTTT.

The gene calls are TRBV4-1 and TRBJ1-2; 7 bases are a match to TRBD1. V shed 1 base and J 7 bases; nucleotides not matched to a gene: 9. Looked up from germline, CDR1 is MGHRA and CDR2 is YSYEKL. The CDR3 runs to 15 residues. The CDR3 spells CASSQGEDRTRGYTF. Written as DNA, the CDR3 is TGCGCCAGCAGCCAAGGAGAGGACAGGACCCGTGGCTACACCTTC.

The V call is TRBV7-9, the J call TRBJ2-3; 9 bases are a match to TRBD1. CDR1 is SEHNR and CDR2 is FQNEAQ in the germline V gene (reference sequence). The ends lost 1 base at V and 3 bases at J; junction bases unmatched: 8. CDR3 length equals 17 residues. The CDR3 nucleotides are TGTGCCAGCAGCTTAGGGGCGGGACAGGGTCTGACAGATACGCAGTATTTT. It encodes CASSLGAGQGLTDTQYF.

This clone appeared a few times. This chain joins TRBV7-9 and TRBJ1-3; 10 bases are shared with TRBD1. From germline, CDR1 is SEHNR and CDR2 FQNEAQ (reference sequence). This CDR3 comprises 16 residues. J was trimmed by 4 bases and V by 4 bases; bases with no gene match: 7. CDR3 in DNA: TGTGCCAGCAGCTCCCCGGGGACAGGGGACGGAAACACCATATATTTT. Amino acid sequence: CASSSPGTGDGNTIYF.

CDR3 nucleotides: TGTGCCAGCAGTCAAAGGGGACAGGGGTCCTACGAGCAGTACTTC. Protein sequence: CASSQRGQGSYEQYF. V usage is TRBV6-5 and J usage is TRBJ2-7; the match to TRBD1 covers 10 bases. The germline V gene has CDR1 MNHEY and CDR2 SVGAGI. CDR3 length equals 15 residues. J gave up 1 base and V 5 bases, and 5 bases lay outside the gene matches.

V and J are TRBV7-3 and TRBJ2-2, with a tentative D call TRBD2 (6 bases). This CDR3 region has 15 residues. Trimming removed 2 bases at V and 6 bases at J, with 13 bases between. CDR1 is SGHTA and CDR2 is FQGTGA in the germline V gene. The CDR3 region has the DNA TGTGCCAGCAGCTTAGGCGGGAATGTCGCCGGGGAGCTGTTTTTT. Translating gives CASSLGGNVAGELFF.

This clone has a count of ten or more. This specimen includes other DNA sequences encoding the same CDR3. The chain links TRBV6-6 to TRBJ1-5; D not resolved. Germline CDR1 and CDR2: MNHNY and SVGAGI (reference sequence). Trimming removed 6 bases at V and 2 bases at J, with 11 bases between. This CDR3 region has 14 residues. The CDR3 DNA reads as TGTGCCAGCAGCTCTTCCAGTGGCAATCAGCCCCAGCATTTT. Residues: CASSSSSGNQPQHF.